Below, 8 T cell receptor beta chains from the same sample are listed, as sequenced in a study of blood T cell repertoires in COVID-19. Sequencing was performed with immunoSEQ multiplex PCR; in TCRdb, only in-frame clones are kept and a portion is missing. Altogether about 110,000 clones are present, approximately 79% being singletons, with the ten largest covering approximately 16%. Sequencing was carried out using peripheral blood. The receptors here all came from a woman aged 80 or over with active or convalescent COVID-19.

The rearrangement uses TRBV7-9 and TRBJ1-2; 9 bases are a match to TRBD1. The V segment lost 5 bases and the J segment 3 bases; nucleotides outside the gene matches: 4. The germline V gene has CDR1 SEHNR and CDR2 FQNEAQ (reference sequence). This CDR3 is built from 14 residues. The CDR3 sequence is CASSPRQGDYGYTF. The CDR3 DNA reads TGTGCCAGCAGCCCGAGACAGGGGGACTATGGCTACACCTTC.

This clone appeared a single time. The genes are TRBV6-5 and TRBJ1-4; 8 nucleotides align to TRBD1. V lost 6 bases, J lost 7 bases, and 7 bases stayed unmatched. The CDR3 runs to 14 residues. Germline values: CDR1 MNHEY, CDR2 SVGAGI. The CDR3 DNA is TGTGCCAGCAGGAAACAGGGGGAGAGTGAAAAACTGTTTTTT. Protein product: CASRKQGESEKLFF.

The chain employs TRBV7-7 and TRBJ2-2; 11 bases are shared with TRBD2. Per the germline V gene, CDR1 is SSHAT and CDR2 is FNYEAQ (reference sequence). This CDR3 contains 16 residues. The junction had 5 bases not matched to a gene; V was cut back by 1 base and J by 7 bases. The CDR3 sequence: CASSLGLAGSGGELFF. As DNA, the CDR3 is TGTGCCAGCAGCTTAGGACTAGCGGGGTCCGGCGGGGAGCTGTTTTTT.

The chain links TRBV7-4 to TRBJ2-2, with TRBD2 identical over 14 bases. The germline V gene has CDR1 SGHVT and CDR2 SQSDAQ. Trimming at V came to 5 bases and at J to 3 bases, leaving 14 bases not matched to a gene. This CDR3 spans 20 amino acids. For the CDR3, the DNA is TGTGCCAGCAGCACCTTGACTAGCGGGAGGGCCGTATTAGACACCGGGGAGCTGTTTTTT. Its protein is CASSTLTSGRAVLDTGELFF.

The chain joins TRBV28 to TRBJ2-3, with 11 bases that match TRBD2. Trimming removed 1 base from V and 0 bases from J; junction bases left unmatched: 6. CDR1 is MDHEN, CDR2 SYDVKM, per germline. The CDR3 has 18 residues. The CDR3 DNA sequence: TGTGCCAGCAGTTTATCTAAAGGGACTAGCGGAAGCACAGATACGCAGTATTTT. Translating it yields CASSLSKGTSGSTDTQYF.

V is TRBV3-1 (or the pseudogene TRBV3-2) and J is TRBJ2-7, with 7 bases aligning to TRBD1. The junction had 9 bases not matched to a gene; V was cut back by 1 base and J by 6 bases. The CDR3 extends over 15 amino acids. Germline CDR1 and CDR2: LGHDT and YNNKEL (reference sequence). CDR3 sequence reads: CASSQGGRGYVEQYF. CDR3 DNA sequence: TGTGCCAGCAGCCAAGGCGGCAGGGGGTATGTCGAGCAGTACTTC.

This clone was seen at least ten times. V usage is TRBV29-1 and J usage is TRBJ2-1; maybe TRBD1 (5 bases). From germline, CDR1 is SQVTM and CDR2 ANQGSEA. With 7 bases removed from V and 3 bases from J, the gap between germline ends came to 22 bases. This CDR3 is built from 16 residues. The CDR3 coding sequence is TGCAGCGCCTATCCTGGGGCAGGGCGAAGCTACAATGAGCAGTTCTTC. The encoded protein is CSAYPGAGRSYNEQFF.

V usage is TRBV10-3 and J usage is TRBJ2-7, with TRBD1 as a possible D gene (5 bases). CDR3 length equals 14 residues. Trimming shortened V by 2 bases and J by 3 bases, and 11 bases separated the two germline ends. CDR1 and CDR2 from the germline V gene are ENHRY and SYGVKD. The CDR3 is CAISEGAAFYEQYF. In DNA form, the CDR3 reads TGTGCCATCAGTGAGGGGGCAGCATTCTACGAGCAGTACTTC.